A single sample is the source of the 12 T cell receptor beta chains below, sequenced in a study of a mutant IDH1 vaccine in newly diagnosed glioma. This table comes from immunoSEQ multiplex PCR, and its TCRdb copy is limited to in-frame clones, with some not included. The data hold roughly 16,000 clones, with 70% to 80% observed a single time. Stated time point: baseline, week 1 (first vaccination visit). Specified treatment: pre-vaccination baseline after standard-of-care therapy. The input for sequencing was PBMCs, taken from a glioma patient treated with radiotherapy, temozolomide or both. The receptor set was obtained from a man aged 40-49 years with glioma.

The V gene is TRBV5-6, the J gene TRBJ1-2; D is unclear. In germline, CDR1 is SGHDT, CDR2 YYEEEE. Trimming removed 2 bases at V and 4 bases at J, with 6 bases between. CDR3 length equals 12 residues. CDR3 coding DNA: TGTGCCAGCAGCTTATTATTCTATGGCTACACCTTC. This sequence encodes CASSLLFYGYTF. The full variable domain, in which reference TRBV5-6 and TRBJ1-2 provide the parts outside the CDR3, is DAGVTQSPTHLIKTRGQQVTLRCSPKSGHDTVSWYQQALGQGPQFIFQYYEEEERQRGNFPDRFSGHQFPNYSSELNVNALLLGDSALYLCASSLLFYGYTFGSGTRLTVV.

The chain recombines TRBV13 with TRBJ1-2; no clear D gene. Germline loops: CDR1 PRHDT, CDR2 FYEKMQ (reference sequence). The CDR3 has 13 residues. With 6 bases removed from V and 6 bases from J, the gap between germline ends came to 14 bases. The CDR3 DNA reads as TGTGCCAGCAGTCATGTCAGAGGTAATGGCTACACCTTC. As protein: CASSHVRGNGYTF.

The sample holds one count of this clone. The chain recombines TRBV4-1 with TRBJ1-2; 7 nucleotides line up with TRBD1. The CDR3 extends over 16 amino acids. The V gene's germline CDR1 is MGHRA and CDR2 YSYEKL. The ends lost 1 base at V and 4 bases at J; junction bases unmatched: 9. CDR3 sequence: CASSQVRRGRGYGYTF. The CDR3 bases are TGCGCCAGCAGCCAAGTAAGAAGGGGGCGCGGCTATGGCTACACCTTC.

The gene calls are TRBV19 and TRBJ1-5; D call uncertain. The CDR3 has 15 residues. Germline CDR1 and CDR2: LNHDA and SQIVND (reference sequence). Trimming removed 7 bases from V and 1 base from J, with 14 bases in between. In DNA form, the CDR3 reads TGTGCCAGTACCCCCCTGCGGGGAAGCAATCAGCCCCAGCATTTT. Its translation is CASTPLRGSNQPQHF.

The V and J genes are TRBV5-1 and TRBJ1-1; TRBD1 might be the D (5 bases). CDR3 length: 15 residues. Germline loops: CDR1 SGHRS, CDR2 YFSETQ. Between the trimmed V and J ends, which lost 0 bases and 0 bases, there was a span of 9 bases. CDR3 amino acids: CASSLAGGVNTEAFF. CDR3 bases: TGCGCCAGCAGCTTGGCCGGGGGAGTGAACACTGAAGCTTTCTTT.

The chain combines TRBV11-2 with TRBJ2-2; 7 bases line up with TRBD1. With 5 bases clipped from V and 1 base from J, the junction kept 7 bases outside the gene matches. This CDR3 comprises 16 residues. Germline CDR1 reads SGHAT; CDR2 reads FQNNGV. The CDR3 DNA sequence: TGTGCCAGCAGCCTCCAGACAGGGTGGAACACCGGGGAGCTGTTTTTT. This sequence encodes CASSLQTGWNTGELFF.

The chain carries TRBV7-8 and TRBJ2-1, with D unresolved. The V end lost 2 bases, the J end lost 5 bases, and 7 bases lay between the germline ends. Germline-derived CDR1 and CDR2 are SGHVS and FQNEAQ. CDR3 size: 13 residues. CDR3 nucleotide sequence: TGTGCCAGCAGCTTACAACAGAACAATGAGCAGTTCTTC. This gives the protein CASSLQQNNEQFF.

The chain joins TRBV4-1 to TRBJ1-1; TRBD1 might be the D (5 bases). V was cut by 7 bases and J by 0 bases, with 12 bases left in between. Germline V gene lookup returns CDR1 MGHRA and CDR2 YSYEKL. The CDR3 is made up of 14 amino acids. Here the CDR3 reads CASTPDRLNTEAFF. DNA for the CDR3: TGCGCCAGCACCCCCGACAGACTGAACACTGAAGCTTTCTTT.

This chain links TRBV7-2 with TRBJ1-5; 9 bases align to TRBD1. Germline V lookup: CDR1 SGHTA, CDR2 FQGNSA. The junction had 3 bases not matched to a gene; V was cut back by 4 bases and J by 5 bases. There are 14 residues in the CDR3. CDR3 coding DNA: TGTGCCAGCAGCTCGAGGACAGGGGATCAGCCCCAGCATTTT. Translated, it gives CASSSRTGDQPQHF.

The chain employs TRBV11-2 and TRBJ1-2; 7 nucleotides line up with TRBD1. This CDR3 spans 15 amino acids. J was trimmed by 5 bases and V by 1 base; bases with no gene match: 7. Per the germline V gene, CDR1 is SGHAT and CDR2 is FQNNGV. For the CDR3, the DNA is TGTGCCAGCAGCTTAGGCCGGACAGGAACGTATGGCTACACCTTC. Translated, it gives CASSLGRTGTYGYTF.

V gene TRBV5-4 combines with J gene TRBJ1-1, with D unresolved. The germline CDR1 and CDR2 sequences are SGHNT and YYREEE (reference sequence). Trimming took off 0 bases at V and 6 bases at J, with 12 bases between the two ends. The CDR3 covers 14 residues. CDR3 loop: CASSLGGMDAEAFF. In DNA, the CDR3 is TGTGCCAGCAGCTTGGGTGGAATGGACGCTGAAGCTTTCTTT.

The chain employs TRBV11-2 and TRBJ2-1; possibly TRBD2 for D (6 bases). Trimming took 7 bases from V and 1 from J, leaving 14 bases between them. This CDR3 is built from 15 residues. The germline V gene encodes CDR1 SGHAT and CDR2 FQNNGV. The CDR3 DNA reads TGTGCCAGCACGGCGGGGCGGCAGTCCTACAATGAGCAGTTCTTC. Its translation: CASTAGRQSYNEQFF.